The 8 T cell receptor beta chains in this list originate from one sample, sequenced in a study of radiation and T cells in renal cell carcinoma. Clones were read by immunoSEQ multiplex PCR, and TCRdb kept only the in-frame ones, dropping some. The sample yields 50,000 to 75,000 clones, just under 80% seen once. Time point given: baseline pretreatment blood. Treatment indicated: 15 Gy SBRT to primary tumor, nephrectomy 4 weeks later. The source was blood, collected from a patient whose treatment included radiotherapy and nephrectomy. The receptors were gathered from a man aged 60 to 75 with renal cell carcinoma.

CDR3 region: CASTSRETVEAFF. CDR3 DNA sequence: TGTGCCAGTACCAGCCGAGAGACAGTCGAAGCTTTCTTT. The rearrangement uses TRBV19 and TRBJ1-1; possibly TRBD1 for D (5 bases). The CDR3 is 13 amino acids. The germline V gene encodes CDR1 LNHDA and CDR2 SQIVND (reference sequence). The V and J ends lost 7 bases and 8 bases respectively, with 17 bases between them.

This clone was counted a single time. The V and J genes are TRBV10-2 and TRBJ2-7, with 8 bases that match TRBD1. Germline V CDR1 and CDR2: WSHSY, SAAADI. This CDR3 region has 12 residues. V lost 10 bases and J lost 0; bases outside the gene matches: 2. CDR3 amino acids: CATGGLSYEQYF. CDR3 in DNA: TGCGCCACAGGGGGCCTCTCCTACGAGCAGTACTTC.

The chain carries TRBV6-6 and TRBJ1-6; perhaps TRBD1 as D (5 bases). Germline CDR1 is MNHNY and CDR2 is SVGAGI (reference sequence). The CDR3 runs 13 residues. Between the trimmed V and J ends, which lost 8 bases and 5 bases, there was a span of 10 bases. The CDR3 sequence is CASLQDDNSPLHF. The CDR3 nucleotides are TGTGCCAGCTTACAGGATGATAATTCACCCCTCCACTTT.

Only one count was recorded for this clone. The rearrangement uses TRBV11-2 and TRBJ1-3; TRBD1 matches at 7 bases. The junction had 3 bases not matched to a gene; V was cut back by 5 bases and J by 2 bases. Germline V gene data show CDR1 as SGHAT and CDR2 as FQNNGV. The CDR3 consists of 14 residues. The chain's CDR3 is CASSQTGPGNTIYF. CDR3 DNA: TGTGCCAGCAGCCAGACAGGGCCTGGAAACACCATATATTTT.

This clone was found once. V is TRBV7-2 and J is TRBJ2-3, with 9 positions matching TRBD2. Unmatched junction bases numbered 5, after V lost 7 bases and J lost 6 bases. The CDR3 runs 13 residues. Per germline, CDR1 SGHTA and CDR2 FQGNSA. In DNA form, the CDR3 reads TGTGCCAGCAACCTAGCGGGGACCGATACGCAGTATTTT. Translated: CASNLAGTDTQYF.

A single count supports this clone. The CDR3 region is CAWTRGGIYNEQFF. CDR3 in DNA: TGTGCCTGGACGCGGGGGGGGATCTACAATGAGCAGTTCTTC. The chain couples TRBV30 to TRBJ2-1; 9 bases fit TRBD2. The CDR3 spans 14 residues. From germline, CDR1 is GTSNPN and CDR2 SVGIG (reference sequence). The V gene end was trimmed by 4 bases and the J gene end by 3 bases; junction bases not matched to a gene: 4.

This sequence joins TRBV28 and TRBJ1-1; 8 nucleotides agree with TRBD1. The CDR3 has 12 amino acids. J lost 8 bases, V lost 6 bases, and 5 bases had no gene match. Germline V gene sequence: CDR1 MDHEN, CDR2 SYDVKM. The CDR3 protein is CASSPDREEAFF. In DNA, the CDR3 is TGTGCCAGCAGCCCGGACAGGGAGGAAGCTTTCTTT.

This chain connects TRBV5-1 to TRBJ1-4, with D hard to call. V dropped 6 bases and J dropped 9 bases, with 18 bases sitting between them. Germline CDR1 and CDR2: SGHRS and YFSETQ. This CDR3 region has 14 residues. CDR3 protein: CASTETSTEQKLFF. In DNA, the CDR3 is TGCGCCAGCACCGAGACTTCGACCGAACAAAAACTGTTTTTT.